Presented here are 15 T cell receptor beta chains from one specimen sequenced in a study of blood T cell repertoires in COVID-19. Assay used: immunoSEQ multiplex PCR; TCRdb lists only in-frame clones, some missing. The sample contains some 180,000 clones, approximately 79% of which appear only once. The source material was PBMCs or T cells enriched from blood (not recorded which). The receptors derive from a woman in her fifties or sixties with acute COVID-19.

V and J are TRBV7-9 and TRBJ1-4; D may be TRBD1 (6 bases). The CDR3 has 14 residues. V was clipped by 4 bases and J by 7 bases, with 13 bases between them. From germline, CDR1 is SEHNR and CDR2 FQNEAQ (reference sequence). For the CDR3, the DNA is TGTGCCAGCAGCTCTAGGGGGAAGGGTGAAAAACTGTTTTTT. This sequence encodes CASSSRGKGEKLFF.

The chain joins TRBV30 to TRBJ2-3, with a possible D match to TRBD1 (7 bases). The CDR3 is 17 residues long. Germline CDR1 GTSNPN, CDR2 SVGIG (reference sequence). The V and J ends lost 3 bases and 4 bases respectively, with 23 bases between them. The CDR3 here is CAWSRLTTGRKADTQYF. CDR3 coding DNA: TGTGCCTGGAGCCGGCTGACGACAGGGAGGAAGGCAGATACGCAGTATTTT.

CDR3 sequence: CASSQDQRINYGYTF. The CDR3, as DNA: TGCGCCAGCAGCCAAGATCAGCGAATTAACTATGGCTACACCTTC. This chain links TRBV4-3 with TRBJ1-2; D is undetermined. The germline V and J ends were trimmed by 0 bases and 1 base, with 9 bases remaining between them. CDR1 LGHNA and CDR2 YSLEER come from the germline V gene. This CDR3 has 15 amino acids.

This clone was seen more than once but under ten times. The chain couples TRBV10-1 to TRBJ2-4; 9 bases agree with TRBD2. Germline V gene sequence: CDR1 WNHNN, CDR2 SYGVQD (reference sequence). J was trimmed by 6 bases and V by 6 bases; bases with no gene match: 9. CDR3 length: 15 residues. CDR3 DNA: TGCGCCAGCAGCCCTTGGGCGGGAGGGCCAAACATTCAGTACTTC. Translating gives CASSPWAGGPNIQYF.

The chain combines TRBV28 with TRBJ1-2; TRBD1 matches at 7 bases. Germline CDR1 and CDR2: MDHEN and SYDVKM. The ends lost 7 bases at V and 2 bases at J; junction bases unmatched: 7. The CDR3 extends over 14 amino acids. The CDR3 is CASILRTGNYGYTF. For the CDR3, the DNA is TGTGCCAGCATTCTAAGGACAGGCAACTATGGCTACACCTTC.

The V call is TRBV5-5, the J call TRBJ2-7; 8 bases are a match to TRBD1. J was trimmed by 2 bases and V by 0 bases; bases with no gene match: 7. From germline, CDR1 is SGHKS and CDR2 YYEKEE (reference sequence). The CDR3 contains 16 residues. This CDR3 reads CASSLARGQAPYEQYF. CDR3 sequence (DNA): TGTGCCAGCAGCTTGGCTAGGGGACAGGCACCCTACGAGCAGTACTTC.

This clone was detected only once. CDR3 DNA: TGTGCCAGCAGTTCGGGTCGTAGGACAGGGGACGAGCAGTACTTC. It yields the protein CASSSGRRTGDEQYF. The V call is TRBV6-2 or TRBV6-3, the J call TRBJ2-7, with 9 bases identical to TRBD1. This CDR3 is built from 15 residues. CDR1 is MNHEY, CDR2 SVGEGT, per germline. With V trimmed by 4 bases and J by 5 bases, 9 bases remained unmatched.

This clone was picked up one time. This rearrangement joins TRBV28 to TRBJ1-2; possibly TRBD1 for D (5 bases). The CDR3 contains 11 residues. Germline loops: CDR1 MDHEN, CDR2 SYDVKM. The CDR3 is CASGGDDGYTF. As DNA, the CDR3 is TGTGCATCGGGGGGGGATGATGGCTACACCTTC.

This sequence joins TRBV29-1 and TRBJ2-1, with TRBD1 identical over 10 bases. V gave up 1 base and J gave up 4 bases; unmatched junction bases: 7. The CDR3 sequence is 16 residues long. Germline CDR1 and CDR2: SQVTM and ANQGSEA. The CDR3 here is CSVEGGGQGSYNEQFF. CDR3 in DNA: TGCAGCGTTGAAGGCGGGGGACAGGGGTCATACAATGAGCAGTTCTTC.

This CDR3 reads CASSLWGLASGETQYF. DNA for the CDR3: TGTGCCAGCAGCTTGTGGGGACTAGCCTCCGGGGAGACCCAGTACTTC. The gene calls are TRBV5-4 and TRBJ2-5, with 9 bases lining up with TRBD2. Germline V gene lookup returns CDR1 SGHNT and CDR2 YYREEE (reference sequence). Unmatched junction bases numbered 9, after V lost 1 base and J lost 5 bases. The CDR3 extends over 16 amino acids.

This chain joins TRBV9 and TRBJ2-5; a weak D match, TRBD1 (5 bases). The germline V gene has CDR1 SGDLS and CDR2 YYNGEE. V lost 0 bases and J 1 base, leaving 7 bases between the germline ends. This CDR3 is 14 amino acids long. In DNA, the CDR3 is TGTGCCAGCAGCGTAGAGGGGCTCCAAGAGACCCAGTACTTC. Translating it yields CASSVEGLQETQYF.

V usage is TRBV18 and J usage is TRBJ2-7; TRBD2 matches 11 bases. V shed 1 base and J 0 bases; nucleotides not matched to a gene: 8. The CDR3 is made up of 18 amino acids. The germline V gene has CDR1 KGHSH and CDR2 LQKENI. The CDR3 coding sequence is TGTGCCAGCTCACCACGTTTACTAGCGGGGGAAAGCTCCTACGAGCAGTACGTC. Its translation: CASSPRLLAGESSYEQYV.

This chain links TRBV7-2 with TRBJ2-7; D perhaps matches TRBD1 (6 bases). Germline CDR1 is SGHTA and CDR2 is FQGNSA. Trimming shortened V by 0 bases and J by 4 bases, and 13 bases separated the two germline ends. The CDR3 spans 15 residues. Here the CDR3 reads CASSLALGGGYEQYV. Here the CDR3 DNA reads TGTGCCAGCAGCTTAGCGCTTGGGGGCGGATACGAGCAGTACGTC.

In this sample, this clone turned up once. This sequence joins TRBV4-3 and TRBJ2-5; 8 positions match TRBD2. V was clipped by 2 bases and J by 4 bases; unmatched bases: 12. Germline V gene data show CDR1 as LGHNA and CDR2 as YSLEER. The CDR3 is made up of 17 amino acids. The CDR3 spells CASSQTQPGGLGETQYF. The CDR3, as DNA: TGCGCCAGCAGCCAAACCCAACCGGGGGGGCTGGGAGAGACCCAGTACTTC.

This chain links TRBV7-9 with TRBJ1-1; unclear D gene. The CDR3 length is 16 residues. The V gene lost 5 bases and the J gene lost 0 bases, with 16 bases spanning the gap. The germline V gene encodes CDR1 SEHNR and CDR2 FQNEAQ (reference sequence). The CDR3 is CASSPGGPWMNTEAFF. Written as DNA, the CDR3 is TGTGCCAGCAGCCCAGGAGGACCATGGATGAACACTGAAGCTTTCTTT.